The clone carrying this T cell receptor (beta chain) was observed many times. Its target is not known. This entry comes from a study of T-cell reconstitution after alpha-beta-depleted transplantation in children. Study-wide results and caveats: TCRbeta diversity was high at day 60 in some patients (a result of surviving recipient T cells and thymic progenitors). Several hundred expanded graft clones reportedly were the source of alpha-beta T cells about two months after transplant.

This CDR3 contains 14 residues. Germline CDR1 and CDR2: MNHEY and SVGAGI. V was cut by 0 bases and J by 1 base, with 7 bases left in between. A library of TCRbeta sequences, prepared with unique molecular identifiers, was generated. TCRdb fed the PCR reads into MiXCR, producing one record per CDR3 protein. In the table there are 240,000 or so distinct CDR3 sequences, less than 9% of which are singletons. This material consisted of PBMCs, mostly from graft donor cells, taken 180 days after TCRalphabeta/CD19-depleted stem cell transplant. This rearrangement joins TRBV6-5 to TRBJ2-7; D gene ambiguous. This clonotype originated in a male patient between 5 and 17 years old who had a stem cell transplant for acute lymphoblastic leukemia, so the T cells may come from the graft donor. CDR3 sequence reads: CASSYSRLSYEQYF. The CDR3 DNA reads as TGTGCCAGCAGTTACTCGAGATTATCCTACGAGCAGTACTTC.